The subject of this entry is one TCR beta chain. No antigen is known for it. Unique molecular identifiers featured in how the TCRbeta library was prepared. TCRdb ran MiXCR on the PCR reads and lists one entry per CDR3 protein. The data hold a few hundred thousand distinct CDR3 sequences, with under 15% observed a single time. The sample is drawn from a study of T-cell reconstitution after alpha-beta-depleted transplantation in children. General study findings and limits: Reportedly, roughly two months post-transplant, alpha-beta T cells arose from several hundred expanded graft clones. TCRbeta diversity was high at day 60 in some patients (a result of surviving recipient T cells and thymic progenitors). When one year had passed after transplant, most T-cell counts and diversity came from newly produced T cells.

After removal of 2 bases from V and 4 bases from J, the junction contained 4 bases not matched to a gene. Germline lookup yields CDR1 SGDLS and CDR2 YYNGEE. The CDR3 has 14 residues. The sequence was collected from a male patient under 18 who had a stem cell transplant for acute myeloid leukemia, so the T cells may come from the graft donor. The material was PBMCs, mostly from graft donor cells, obtained 360 days after TCRalphabeta/CD19-depleted stem cell transplant. This rearrangement joins TRBV9 to TRBJ2-7; TRBD2 agrees at 9 bases. The CDR3 region is CASSVDSGRYEQYF. CDR3 nucleotide sequence: TGTGCCAGCAGCGTGGATAGCGGGAGATACGAGCAGTACTTC.